This is a list of T cell receptor beta chains from one sample in a study of shared clonotypes between healthy human individuals. Some clones are missing from TCRdb's copy, which holds only in-frame ones; the method was immunoSEQ multiplex PCR. The table records some 1,100,000 clones, around 78% of them present only once. What was sequenced was memory CD4+ T cells from PBMCs. These receptors came from a man aged 18 to 35 in good health. Some clones in this sample may be carry-over from other donors' samples. CDR3s include the opening cysteine and the closing phenylalanine or tryptophan. The D gene is left open where the match is weak. Some rows mark clone size as missing; the rest say once, few, many or name a class of expanded clone.

.	TRBV6-5	TRBJ2-4	.	TGTGCCAGCAGCCCCTCGCGGAGAGCCAAAAACATTCAGTACTTC	CASSPSRRAKNIQYF
.	TRBV19	TRBJ2-1	TRBD2	TGTGCCAGTAGTATAATAAGCGGGAGCTCCTACAATGAGCAGTTCTTC	CASSIISGSSYNEQFF
.	TRBV5-4	TRBJ2-7	.	TGTGCCAGCAGCTTGGCAGGGGATGACTACGAGCAGTACTTC	CASSLAGDDYEQYF
.	TRBV7-2	TRBJ2-1	TRBD2	TGTGCCAGCGGGGCTAGCGGGAGTTGGGGTGAGCAGTTCTTC	CASGASGSWGEQFF
.	TRBV4-2	TRBJ2-3	.	TGTGCCAGCAGCCAACTGTCTAGTGAAACAGATACGCAGTATTTT	CASSQLSSETDTQYF
.	TRBV18	TRBJ2-2	.	TGTGCCAGCTCACCAAACGGCAACGGGGAGCTGTTTTTT	CASSPNGNGELFF
.	TRBV6-5	TRBJ2-3	.	TGTGCCAGCACGGTAGCGGGCACAGATACGCAGTATTTT	CASTVAGTDTQYF
.	TRBV7-8	TRBJ2-7	TRBD1	TGTGCCAGCAGCACAAACAGGGGGAGCTCCTACGAGCAGTACTTC	CASSTNRGSSYEQYF
.	TRBV5-1	TRBJ2-5	TRBD1	TGCGCCAGCAGCTTGCCGGGACAGGGGGAAGAGACCCAGTACTTC	CASSLPGQGEETQYF
.	TRBV5-5	TRBJ2-7	TRBD2	TGTGCCAGCAGCCCGACTAGCGGCCTGGGGGGAGAGCAGTACTTC	CASSPTSGLGGEQYF
.	TRBV9	TRBJ1-6	.	TGTGCCAGCAGCTTAAAACAGGGTCTGAATAATTCACCCCTCCACTTT	CASSLKQGLNNSPLHF
once	TRBV28	TRBJ2-7	TRBD1	TGTGCCAGCAGTGACAGGGATCTGCAGTACTTC	CASSDRDLQYF
.	TRBV28	TRBJ2-7	TRBD1	TGTGCCAGCGGGACAGGGGCCGTGGGTTACGAGCAGTACTTC	CASGTGAVGYEQYF
once	TRBV28	TRBJ2-5	TRBD2	TGTGCCAGCAGCCTCGGGGTAGCGGGAGGGCCAAGAGAGCAGTACTTC	CASSLGVAGGPREQYF
.	TRBV4-2	TRBJ2-2	.	TGTGCCAGCAGCCAGATGGGGGGACCGAACACCGGGGAGCTGTTTTTT	CASSQMGGPNTGELFF
few	TRBV28	TRBJ1-2	.	TGTGCTGGGGGACGAGACGGCTACACCTTC	CAGGRDGYTF
.	TRBV5-1	TRBJ2-7	.	TGCGCCAGCAGCTTAAACGGAGCCACCTACGAGCAGTACTTC	CASSLNGATYEQYF
.	TRBV4-1	TRBJ2-3	.	TGCGCCAGCAGCCAAGATATATCGACAGCAGATACGCAGTATTTT	CASSQDISTADTQYF
.	TRBV27	TRBJ2-3	.	TGTGCCAGCAGTTTATACCCACCCGGACAGTCCCTCACAGATACGCAGTATTTT	CASSLYPPGQSLTDTQYF
.	TRBV19	TRBJ2-1	.	TGTGCCAGTAGTCCCTATCAGAGGACAGTTTATGAGCAGTTCTTC	CASSPYQRTVYEQFF
.	TRBV4-1	TRBJ2-5	TRBD2	TGCGCCAGCAGCCAAACTGGGACTAGCGTGGAGACCCAGTACTTC	CASSQTGTSVETQYF
many	TRBV6-6	TRBJ1-1	TRBD1	TGTGCCAGCAGTTACGGGACAGGGAACACTGAAGCTTTCTTT	CASSYGTGNTEAFF
.	TRBV19	TRBJ1-5	.	TGTGCCAGTAGTGGAGGTTGGTCGACGCATCAGCCCCAGCATTTT	CASSGGWSTHQPQHF
.	TRBV4-3	TRBJ1-1	.	TGCGCCAGCAGCCAAGGGGGACTGGACACTGAAGCTTTCTTT	CASSQGGLDTEAFF
once	TRBV5-1	TRBJ2-5	.	TGCGCCAGCAGCCCGGCGGGACTTAGGGAAGAGACCCAGTACTTC	CASSPAGLREETQYF
.	TRBV11-2	TRBJ1-3	TRBD1	TGTGCCAGCAGCCTCAGGGGGCTCCAGGGGAACACCATATATTTT	CASSLRGLQGNTIYF
.	TRBV5-1	TRBJ2-7	TRBD1	TGCGCCAGCAGCGAAACCGGGACAGGGGGTTACGAGCAGTACTTC	CASSETGTGGYEQYF
.	TRBV7-9	TRBJ2-1	TRBD2	TGTGCCAGCAGCTCCCCGAAGGGAGCGGGAGCCGGCAATGAGCAGTTCTTC	CASSSPKGAGAGNEQFF
.	TRBV11-2	TRBJ2-5	.	TGTGCCAGCAGCTTAAACCGGGAGACCCAGTACTTC	CASSLNRETQYF
.	TRBV7-9	TRBJ2-5	.	TGTGCCAGCAGCGGCGGCTGGGCGGCAGATACGCAAGAGACCCAGTACTTC	CASSGGWAADTQETQYF
.	TRBV10-1	TRBJ2-5	.	TGCGCCAGCAGTGAAGGGCCGGCCAGAGGGGCCCAGTACTTC	CASSEGPARGAQYF
few	TRBV11-2	TRBJ1-1	.	TGTGCCAGCAGCTTGACGCAGAACACTGAAGCTTTCTTT	CASSLTQNTEAFF
.	TRBV7-8	TRBJ2-5	TRBD2	TGTGCCAGCAGCTTGACTAGCTTTGTGGAGACCCAGTACTTC	CASSLTSFVETQYF
.	TRBV9	TRBJ2-5	TRBD2	TGTGCCAGCAGCGTAGCTGTGGGGGGGGAGACCCAGTACTTC	CASSVAVGGETQYF
.	TRBV28	TRBJ2-7	TRBD1	TGTGCCAGCAGTTCCCCGACAGGGACCTACGAGCAGTACTTC	CASSSPTGTYEQYF
.	TRBV18	TRBJ2-1	.	TGTGCCAGCTCACCCACTGGCCATGAGCAGTTCTTC	CASSPTGHEQFF
.	TRBV9	TRBJ2-1	.	TGTGCCAGCAGCGTACTGGTGTCGAGCTCCTACAATGAGCAGTTCTTC	CASSVLVSSSYNEQFF
.	TRBV11-2	TRBJ2-7	.	TGTGCCAGCAGCTTAGGGTCAGCTTCCTACGAGCAGTACTTC	CASSLGSASYEQYF
.	TRBV5-1	TRBJ2-7	TRBD1	TGCGCCAGCAGCGCCGGGACAGGACACTACGAGCAGTACTTC	CASSAGTGHYEQYF
.	TRBV7-9	TRBJ2-3	.	TGTGCCAGCGGGGGCCCAGCAGATACGCAGTATTTT	CASGGPADTQYF
few	TRBV7-2	TRBJ2-3	TRBD2	TGTGCCAGCAGCCCAGGGACTAGCGGGATTGGGGGGAGTCGGGATACGCAGTATTTT	CASSPGTSGIGGSRDTQYF
.	TRBV4-1	TRBJ2-1	TRBD1	TGCGCCAGCAGCCCCGACAGGGGTCTCTACAATGAGCAGTTCTTC	CASSPDRGLYNEQFF